This entry describes one TCR beta chain. Its antigen is still unknown. The CDR3 has 15 amino acids. Trimming removed 2 bases from V and 6 bases from J, with 16 bases in between. CDR1 is MDHEN and CDR2 is SYDVKM in the germline V gene. TCRdb independently ran MiXCR on the 5' RACE reads; one entry per CDR3 protein. This sample has hundreds of thousands of distinct CDR3 sequences, with about 11% found just once. These data belong to a study of CD8 T cells in ankylosing spondylitis. Findings and caveats of the study: Reactive arthritis synovial fluid and blood previously showed some of these motif variants. Apparently characteristic of ankylosing spondylitis blood was a TCR beta motif (roughly eight highly homologous variants).

The TCR comes from a male donor with ankylosing spondylitis. Sequenced: blood, either unsorted or a sorted T cell fraction (not recorded which). This chain connects TRBV28 to TRBJ2-5; D might be TRBD1 (6 bases). The CDR3 region is CASSLLQGIVKTQYF. CDR3 sequence (DNA): TGTGCCAGCAGTTTACTCCAGGGGATCGTAAAGACCCAGTACTTC.